Following are 7 T cell receptor beta chains from one sample sequenced in a study of OX40 agonist ivuxolimab in advanced cancers. Profiling relied on immunoSEQ multiplex PCR, and the TCRdb table lists in-frame clones only, not all of them. The data show 42,000 or so clones, with around 84% seen just once and around a fifth held by the top ten. This specimen consisted of CD4+ or CD8+ T cells sorted from blood, obtained in a trial of the OX40 agonist ivuxolimab. The source is an adult with an advanced solid tumor such as melanoma, head and neck, liver or kidney cancer.

The count of this clone is one. The chain joins TRBV19 to TRBJ1-5; D is perhaps TRBD1 (5 bases). Germline CDR1 and CDR2: LNHDA and SQIVND (reference sequence). Trimming shortened V by 5 bases and J by 2 bases, and 13 bases separated the two germline ends. The CDR3 is 15 residues long. As DNA, the CDR3 is TGTGCCAGTAGTGAATTCCGGGGGGGCAATCAGCCCCAGCATTTT. It is translated as CASSEFRGGNQPQHF.

V and J are TRBV4-3 and TRBJ2-1; D is unclear. Looked up from germline, CDR1 is LGHNA and CDR2 is YSLEER. V gave up 4 bases and J gave up 4 bases, with 8 bases separating them. The CDR3 is made up of 13 amino acids. CDR3 nucleotide sequence: TGCGCCAGCAGCCTTAACCCATACAATGAGCAGTTCTTC. Amino acid sequence: CASSLNPYNEQFF.

This clone was observed once. This sequence joins TRBV28 and TRBJ1-1; 7 bases agree with TRBD1. Per the germline V gene, CDR1 is MDHEN and CDR2 is SYDVKM. The ends lost 7 bases at V and 3 bases at J; junction bases unmatched: 8. The CDR3 is 14 residues long. CDR3 coding DNA: TGTGCCAGCACACCCGGACAGGCCTACACTGAAGCTTTCTTT. Residues: CASTPGQAYTEAFF.

The chain couples TRBV7-9 to TRBJ1-2; TRBD1 aligns across 8 bases. Germline-derived CDR1 and CDR2 are SEHNR and FQNEAQ (reference sequence). CDR3 length: 18 residues. The trim removed 3 bases at V and 0 bases at J, leaving 12 bases unmatched. CDR3 residues: CASSFGLEGQASNYGYTF. In DNA form, the CDR3 reads TGTGCCAGCAGCTTTGGACTTGAGGGACAGGCCTCTAACTATGGCTACACCTTC.

The J gene is TRBJ2-5, the V gene TRBV9; 8 bases agree with TRBD2. The length of the CDR3 is 13 residues. Trimming removed 3 bases from V and 5 bases from J; junction bases left unmatched: 3. Germline V CDR1 and CDR2: SGDLS, YYNGEE. CDR3 nucleotides: TGTGCCAGCAGCGCGACTAGCGACGAGACCCAGTACTTC. This sequence encodes CASSATSDETQYF.

V and J are TRBV9 and TRBJ2-7; D might be TRBD1 (5 bases). Germline lookup yields CDR1 SGDLS and CDR2 YYNGEE. The CDR3 loop spans 15 amino acids. Deletions cut 3 bases from V and 0 bases from J, with 13 bases between. The CDR3 DNA is TGTGCCAGCAGCGAGGGGTCATCCGCCTCCTACGAGCAGTACTTC. Translation gives CASSEGSSASYEQYF. Full variable domain (outside the CDR3, taken from reference TRBV9 and TRBJ2-7): DSGVTQTPKHLITATGQRVTLRCSPRSGDLSVYWYQQSLDQGLQFLIQYYNGEERAKGNILERFSAQQFPDLHSELNLSSLELGDSALYFCASSEGSSASYEQYFGPGTRLTVT.

V and J are TRBV11-1 and TRBJ2-2; D remains ambiguous. CDR3 length equals 12 residues. The V end lost 5 bases, the J end lost 5 bases, and 6 bases lay between the germline ends. The germline V gene has CDR1 SGHAT and CDR2 FQDESV (reference sequence). DNA of the CDR3: TGTGCCAGCAGCCCCCAGACCGGGGAGCTGTTTTTT. This gives the protein CASSPQTGELFF. The full variable domain, rest sourced from reference TRBV11-1 and TRBJ2-2, is EAEVAQSPRYKITEKSQAVAFWCDPISGHATLYWYRQILGQGPELLVQFQDESVVDDSQLPKDRFSAERLKGVDSTLKIQPAELGDSAMYLCASSPQTGELFFGEGSRLTVL.